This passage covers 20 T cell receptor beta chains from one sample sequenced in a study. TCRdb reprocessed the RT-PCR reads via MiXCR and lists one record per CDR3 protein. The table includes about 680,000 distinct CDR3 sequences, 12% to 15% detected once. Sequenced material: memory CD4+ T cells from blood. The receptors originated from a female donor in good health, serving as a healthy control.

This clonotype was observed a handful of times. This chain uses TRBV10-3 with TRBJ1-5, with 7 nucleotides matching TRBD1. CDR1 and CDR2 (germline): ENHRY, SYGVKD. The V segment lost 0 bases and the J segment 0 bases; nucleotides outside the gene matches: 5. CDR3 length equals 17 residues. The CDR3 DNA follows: TGTGCCATCAGTGAGTCAGGTAGGGGGCATAGCAATCAGCCCCAGCATTTT. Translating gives CAISESGRGHSNQPQHF.

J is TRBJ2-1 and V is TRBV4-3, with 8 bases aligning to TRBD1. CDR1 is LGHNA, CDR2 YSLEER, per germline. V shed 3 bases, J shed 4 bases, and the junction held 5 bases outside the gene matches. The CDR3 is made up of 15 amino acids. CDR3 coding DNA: TGCGCCAGCAGCCAGTACAGGGGGGCTTACAATGAGCAGTTCTTC. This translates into CASSQYRGAYNEQFF.

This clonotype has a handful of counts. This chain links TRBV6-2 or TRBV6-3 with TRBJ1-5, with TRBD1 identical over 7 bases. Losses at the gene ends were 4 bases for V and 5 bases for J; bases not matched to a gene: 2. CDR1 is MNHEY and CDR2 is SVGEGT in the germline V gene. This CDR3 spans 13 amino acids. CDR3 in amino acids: CASSWDSYQPQHF. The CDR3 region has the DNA TGTGCCAGCAGTTGGGACAGTTATCAGCCCCAGCATTTT.

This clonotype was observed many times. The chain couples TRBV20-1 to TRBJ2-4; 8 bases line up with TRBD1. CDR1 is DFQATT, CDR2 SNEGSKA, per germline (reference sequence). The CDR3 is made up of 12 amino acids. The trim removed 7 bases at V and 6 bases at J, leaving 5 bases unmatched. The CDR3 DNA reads TGCAGTGTGGCCGGACAGGGAAACATTCAGTACTTC. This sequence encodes CSVAGQGNIQYF.

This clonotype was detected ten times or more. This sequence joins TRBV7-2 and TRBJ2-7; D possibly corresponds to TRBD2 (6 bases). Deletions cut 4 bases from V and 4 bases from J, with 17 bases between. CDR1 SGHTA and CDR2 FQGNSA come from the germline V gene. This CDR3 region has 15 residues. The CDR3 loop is CASSSGRTKRYEQYF. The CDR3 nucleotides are TGTGCCAGCAGCTCGGGACGGACTAAACGATACGAGCAGTACTTC.

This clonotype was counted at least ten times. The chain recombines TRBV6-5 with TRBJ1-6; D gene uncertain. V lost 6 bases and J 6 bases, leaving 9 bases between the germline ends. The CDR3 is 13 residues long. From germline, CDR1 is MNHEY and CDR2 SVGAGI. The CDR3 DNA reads TGTGCCAGCAGCACCCACCCTAATTCACCCCTCCACTTT. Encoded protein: CASSTHPNSPLHF.

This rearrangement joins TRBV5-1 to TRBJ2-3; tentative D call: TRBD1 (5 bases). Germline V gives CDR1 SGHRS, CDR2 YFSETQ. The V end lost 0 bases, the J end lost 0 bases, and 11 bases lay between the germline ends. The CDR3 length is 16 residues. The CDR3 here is CASSLEVGPSTDTQYF. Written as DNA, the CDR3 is TGCGCCAGCAGCTTGGAAGTGGGGCCGAGCACAGATACGCAGTATTTT.

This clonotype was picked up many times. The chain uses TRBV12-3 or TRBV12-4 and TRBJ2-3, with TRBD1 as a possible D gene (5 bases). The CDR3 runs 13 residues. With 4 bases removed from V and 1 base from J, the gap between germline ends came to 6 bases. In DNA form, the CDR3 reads TGTGCCAGCAGTTCGACAGGCACAGATACGCAGTATTTT. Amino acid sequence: CASSSTGTDTQYF.

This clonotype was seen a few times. CDR3 amino acids: CASSPRARYNEKLFF. In DNA form, the CDR3 reads TGTGCCAGCAGTCCCCGGGCTCGCTACAATGAAAAACTGTTTTTT. The genes are TRBV27 and TRBJ1-4; D unclear. This CDR3 comprises 15 residues. Trimming removed 5 bases from V and 5 bases from J, with 15 bases in between. CDR1 is MNHEY, CDR2 SMNVEV, per germline (reference sequence).

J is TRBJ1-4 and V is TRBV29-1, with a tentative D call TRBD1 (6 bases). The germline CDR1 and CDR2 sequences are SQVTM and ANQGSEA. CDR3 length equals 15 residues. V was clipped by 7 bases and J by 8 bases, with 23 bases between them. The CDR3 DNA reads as TGCAGCGCCTTACCTACAGGGAATGGGCGCGAAAAACTGTTTTTT. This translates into CSALPTGNGREKLFF.

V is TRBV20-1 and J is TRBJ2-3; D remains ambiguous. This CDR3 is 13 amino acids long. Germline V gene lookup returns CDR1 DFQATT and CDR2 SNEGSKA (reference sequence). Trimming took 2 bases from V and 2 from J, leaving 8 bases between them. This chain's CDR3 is CSARPSHTDTQYF. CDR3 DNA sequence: TGCAGTGCTAGACCCAGCCACACAGATACGCAGTATTTT.

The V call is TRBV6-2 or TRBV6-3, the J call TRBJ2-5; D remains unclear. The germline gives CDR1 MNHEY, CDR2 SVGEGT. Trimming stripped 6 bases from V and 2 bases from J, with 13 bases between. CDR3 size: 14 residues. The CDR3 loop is CASSQFVGQETQYF. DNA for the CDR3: TGTGCCAGCAGCCAATTCGTGGGACAAGAGACCCAGTACTTC.

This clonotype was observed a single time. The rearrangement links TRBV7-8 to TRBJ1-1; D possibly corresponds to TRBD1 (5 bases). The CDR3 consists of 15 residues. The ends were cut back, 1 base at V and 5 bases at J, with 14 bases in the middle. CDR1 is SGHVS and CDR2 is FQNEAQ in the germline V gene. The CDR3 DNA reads TGTGCCAGCAGCTTAGAGGAGGGGCGGAGAACTGAAGCTTTCTTT. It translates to CASSLEEGRRTEAFF.

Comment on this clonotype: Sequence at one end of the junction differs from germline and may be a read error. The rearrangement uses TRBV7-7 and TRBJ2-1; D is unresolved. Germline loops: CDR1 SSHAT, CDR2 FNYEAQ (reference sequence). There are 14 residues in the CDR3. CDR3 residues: CASTPSTHLGEQFF. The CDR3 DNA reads TGTGCTAGCACCCCAAGCACCCACTTGGGTGAGCAGTTCTTC. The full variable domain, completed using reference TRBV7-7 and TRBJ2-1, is GAGVSQSPRYKVTKRGQDVTLRCDPISSHATLYWYQQALGQGPEFLTYFNYEAQPDKSGLPSDRFSAERPEGSISTLTIQRTEQRDSAMYRCASTPSTHLGEQFFGPGTRLTVL.

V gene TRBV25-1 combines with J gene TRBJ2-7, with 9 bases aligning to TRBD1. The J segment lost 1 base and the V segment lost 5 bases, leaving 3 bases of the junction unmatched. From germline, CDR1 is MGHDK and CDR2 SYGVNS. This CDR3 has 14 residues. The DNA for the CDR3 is TGTGCCAGCAGTAATGACAGGGGGTCCTACGAGCAGTACTTC. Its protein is CASSNDRGSYEQYF.

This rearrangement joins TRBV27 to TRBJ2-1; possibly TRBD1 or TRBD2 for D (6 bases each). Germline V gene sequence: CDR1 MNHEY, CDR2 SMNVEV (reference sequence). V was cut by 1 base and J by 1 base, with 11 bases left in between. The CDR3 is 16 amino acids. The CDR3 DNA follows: TGTGCCAGCAGTTTATGGGGGGCTGGTTCCTACAATGAGCAGTTCTTC. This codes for CASSLWGAGSYNEQFF.

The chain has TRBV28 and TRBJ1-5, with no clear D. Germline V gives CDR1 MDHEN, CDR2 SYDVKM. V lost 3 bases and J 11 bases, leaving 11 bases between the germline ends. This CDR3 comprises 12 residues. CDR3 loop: CASSFYRSAQHF. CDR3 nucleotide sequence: TGTGCCAGCAGTTTTTATCGGTCAGCCCAGCATTTT.

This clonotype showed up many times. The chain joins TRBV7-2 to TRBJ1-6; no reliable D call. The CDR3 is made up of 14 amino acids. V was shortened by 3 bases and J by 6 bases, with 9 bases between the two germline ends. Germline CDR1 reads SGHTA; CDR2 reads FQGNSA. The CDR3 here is CASSFPAVNSPLHF. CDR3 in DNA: TGTGCCAGCAGCTTCCCGGCCGTTAATTCACCCCTCCACTTT.

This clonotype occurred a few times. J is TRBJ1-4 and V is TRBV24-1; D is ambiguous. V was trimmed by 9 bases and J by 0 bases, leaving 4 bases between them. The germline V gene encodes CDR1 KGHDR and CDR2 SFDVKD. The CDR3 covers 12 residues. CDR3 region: CATGTTNEKLFF. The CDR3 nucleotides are TGTGCCACCGGGACAACTAATGAAAAACTGTTTTTT.

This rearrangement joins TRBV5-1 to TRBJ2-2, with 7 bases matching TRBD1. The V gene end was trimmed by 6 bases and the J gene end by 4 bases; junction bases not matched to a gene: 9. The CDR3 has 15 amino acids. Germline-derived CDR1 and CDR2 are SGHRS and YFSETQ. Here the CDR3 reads CASKEGGEVTGELFF. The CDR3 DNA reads TGCGCCAGCAAAGAAGGGGGCGAGGTCACCGGGGAGCTGTTTTTT.